Listed below are T cell receptor beta chains from one sample, sequenced in a study of spatial heterogeneity in lung cancer. TCRdb re-called the 5' RACE reads with MiXCR, one entry per CDR3 protein. The table has approximately 1,200 distinct CDR3 sequences, 25% to 30% seen once. The sample consisted of PBMCs, taken at follow-up. All receptors derive from a male donor with early-stage non-small cell lung cancer. The CDR3 runs from the conserved cysteine through the conserved F or W. D genes are given only for firm matches. Clone size appears in some rows only: once, few, many, or a class for an expanded clone.

D gene	J gene	V gene	CDR3 length	clone size	CDR3 DNA	CDR3 protein
.	TRBJ2-5	TRBV2	14	.	TGTGCCAGCAGTGGGGGCACGAACCAAGAGACCCAGTACTTC	CASSGGTNQETQYF
.	TRBJ2-3	TRBV28	14	.	TGTGCCAGCAGTTTGATGGGTGCTACAGATACGCAGTATTTT	CASSLMGATDTQYF
TRBD1	TRBJ2-5	TRBV5-1	14	.	TGCGCCAGCAGCTTAACAGGGGGCTCAGAGACCCAGTACTTC	CASSLTGGSETQYF
.	TRBJ2-1	TRBV7-9	15	.	TGTGCCAGCAGCTTGCAGGGACTGGCCTACAATGAGCAGTTCTTC	CASSLQGLAYNEQFF
TRBD2	TRBJ2-7	TRBV9	17	.	TGTGCCAGCAGCTCACCCGGGACTAGCGGGAGCCCCTACGAGCAGTACTTC	CASSSPGTSGSPYEQYF
TRBD1	TRBJ2-5	TRBV5-1	16	.	TGCGCCAGCAGCGTCGGGACAGGGGCACTCCAAGAGACCCAGTACTTC	CASSVGTGALQETQYF
TRBD2	TRBJ2-3	TRBV5-6	15	few	TGTGCCAGCAGCTTTGCGGGAGGATCGACAGATACGCAGTATTTT	CASSFAGGSTDTQYF
.	TRBJ2-3	TRBV2	12	medium-sized	TGTGCCAGCCGGACGAGCACAGATACGCAGTATTTT	CASRTSTDTQYF
.	TRBJ1-1	TRBV30	12	many	TGTGCCTCTGACCACGCGAACACTGAAGCTTTCTTT	CASDHANTEAFF
TRBD1	TRBJ2-7	TRBV20-1	12	.	TGCAGTGCAGAGACAGGGGCCAACGAGCAGTACTTC	CSAETGANEQYF
.	TRBJ1-1	TRBV29-1	13	medium-sized	TGCAGCGCTAGGGACTCCCTGAACACTGAAGCTTTCTTT	CSARDSLNTEAFF
.	TRBJ1-3	TRBV28	16	medium-sized	TGTGCCAGCAGTTTATTCAGGGTTTTTTCTGGAAACACCATATATTTT	CASSLFRVFSGNTIYF
TRBD1	TRBJ1-5	TRBV4-1	16	medium-sized	TGCGCCAGCAGCCACCCGCTAGGACAGGGCAATCAGCCCCAGCATTTT	CASSHPLGQGNQPQHF
TRBD2	TRBJ2-1	TRBV2	17	.	TGTGCCAGAATGACCTGGGCTAGCGGGAGGATCGACAATGAGCAGTTCTTC	CARMTWASGRIDNEQFF
TRBD2	TRBJ2-7	TRBV14	16	few	TGTGCCAGCAGCCCGCCTCCTAGCGGAGGGGTCTACGAGCAGTACTTC	CASSPPPSGGVYEQYF
.	TRBJ1-2	TRBV2	14	large	TGTGCCAGCAGTGGTACAGGCCCTATAGGCGGCTACACCTTC	CASSGTGPIGGYTF
TRBD2	TRBJ2-1	TRBV7-6	18	.	TGTGCCAGCAGCGAACTTAGGACTAGCGGGAGGGCCCACAATGAGCAGTTCTTC	CASSELRTSGRAHNEQFF
.	TRBJ2-3	TRBV12-3/TRBV12-4	17	large	TGTGCCAGCAGTTTTCGGCGTAGGATAGACGGAGGCCATACGCAGTATTTT	CASSFRRRIDGGHTQYF
.	TRBJ1-3	TRBV20-1	10	.	TGCAGTGCTTTCCGGGACACCATATATTTT	CSAFRDTIYF
TRBD1	TRBJ1-4	TRBV5-1	16	hyperexpanded	TGCGCCAGCCAGAGGGGACAGGGGGAAATTGGTGAAAAACTGTTTTTT	CASQRGQGEIGEKLFF
TRBD2	TRBJ2-1	TRBV12-3/TRBV12-4	15	medium-sized	TGTGCCAGCAGTTTGCGCGGGGGGGCCCTAAATGAGCAGTTCTTC	CASSLRGGALNEQFF
TRBD1	TRBJ2-3	TRBV28	14	.	TGTGCCAGCGGGACAGGGTATAGCACAGATACGCAGTATTTT	CASGTGYSTDTQYF
.	TRBJ2-1	TRBV14	14	.	TGTGCCAGCAGCCAAGACGAGACGTACAATGAGCAGTTCTTC	CASSQDETYNEQFF
.	TRBJ2-7	TRBV28	11	large	TGTGCCAGCAGTCCCTGGTACGAGCAGTACTTC	CASSPWYEQYF
TRBD1	TRBJ2-7	TRBV27	14	.	TGTGCCAGCAGTTCGACAGGGGGCAGCTACGAGCAGTACTTC	CASSSTGGSYEQYF
.	TRBJ1-1	TRBV12-3/TRBV12-4	16	.	TGTGCCAGCAGTCTCCTCCGGTGGGGGCTGGACACTGAAGCTTTCTTT	CASSLLRWGLDTEAFF
TRBD1	TRBJ2-3	TRBV10-3	16	hyperexpanded	TGTGCCATCAGTCCGGGACAGAAAACTAGCACAGATACGCAGTATTTT	CAISPGQKTSTDTQYF
TRBD2	TRBJ2-2	TRBV9	17	many	TGTGCCAGCAGCGTTCAGCGGGGCCAAGGGAACACCGGGGAGCTGTTTTTT	CASSVQRGQGNTGELFF
.	TRBJ1-1	TRBV29-1	12	medium-sized	TGCAGCGCAAATGAGGGTATGGGCGAAGCTTTCTTT	CSANEGMGEAFF
.	TRBJ2-7	TRBV6-1	14	.	TGTGCCAGCATCTTGCGGGGTATCTCCTACGAGCAGTACTTC	CASILRGISYEQYF
.	TRBJ2-2	TRBV7-6	16	medium-sized	TGTGCCAGCAGCTTGTCCTACGGGGCCCTCACCGGGGAGCTGTTTTTT	CASSLSYGALTGELFF
TRBD1	TRBJ2-6	TRBV19	19	medium-sized	TGTGCCAGTAGTGACACGACCGGGACAGGGGTAGATGGGGCCAACGTCCTGACTTTC	CASSDTTGTGVDGANVLTF
.	TRBJ2-5	TRBV10-2	16	.	TGCGCCAGCAGTGAGCCGCGAGGCAGGGGACAAGAGACCCAGTACTTC	CASSEPRGRGQETQYF
TRBD2	TRBJ2-3	TRBV5-1	15	.	TGCGCCAGCAGCTTGGGAACTAGCGGGACAGATACGCAGTATTTT	CASSLGTSGTDTQYF
.	TRBJ1-2	TRBV19	15	few	TGTGCCAGTAGACCGGGCCGGGGGCAGCGGTATGGCTACACCTTC	CASRPGRGQRYGYTF
.	TRBJ2-2	TRBV5-1	14	medium-sized	TGCGCCAGCAGCTTTACGGGGCTCCCCGGGGAGCTGTTTTTT	CASSFTGLPGELFF
.	TRBJ1-1	TRBV7-2	14	.	TGTGCCAGCAGCCGGAACGGGGGAAACACTGAAGCTTTCTTT	CASSRNGGNTEAFF
.	TRBJ2-1	TRBV6-2/TRBV6-3	15	many	TGTGCCAGCAGCGAAGGACAGTTCTCCTACAATGAGCAGTTCTTC	CASSEGQFSYNEQFF
TRBD1	TRBJ2-7	TRBV29-1	13	few	TGCAGCGTTGAGCCCCTGGGACAGGGGCTACAGTACTTC	CSVEPLGQGLQYF
.	TRBJ2-7	TRBV18	13	large	TGTGCCAGCTCGGAGCCTATAGACGGGGAGCAGTACTTC	CASSEPIDGEQYF
TRBD1	TRBJ1-3	TRBV20-1	15	.	TGCAGTGCGGGGGGACAGGGGGTATTTGGAAACACCATATATTTT	CSAGGQGVFGNTIYF
.	TRBJ2-7	TRBV29-1	13	large	TGCAGCGTTGAAACAGGGACCCTCTACGAGCAGTACTTC	CSVETGTLYEQYF
.	TRBJ1-3	TRBV5-6	14	.	TGCGCCAGCAGCCGGGACGGCTCGGGAAACACCATATATTTT	CASSRDGSGNTIYF
.	TRBJ2-2	TRBV5-4	12	.	TGTGCCAGCAGCTGGGACACCGGGGAGCTGTTTTTT	CASSWDTGELFF
TRBD1	TRBJ2-7	TRBV13	14	.	TGTGCCAGCAGCTCCGGGACAGGGGGCCCCGAGCAGTACTTC	CASSSGTGGPEQYF
.	TRBJ1-1	TRBV28	10	medium-sized	TGTGGGTCCTCGAAAACTGAAGCTTTCTTT	CGSSKTEAFF
.	TRBJ2-7	TRBV7-9	14	many	TGTGTCAGCAGCATCACAGGTAGCTCCTACGAGCAGTACTTC	CVSSITGSSYEQYF
.	TRBJ1-2	TRBV9	15	medium-sized	TGTGCCAGCAGCGTGCCCGGAGGGAGGGCTGATGGCTACACCTTC	CASSVPGGRADGYTF
TRBD1	TRBJ1-1	TRBV28	15	few	TGTGCCAGCAGTTCGACAGGGGGCATGAACACTGAAGCTTTCTTT	CASSSTGGMNTEAFF
.	TRBJ2-3	TRBV4-3	15	few	TGCGCCAGCAGCCAAGACCCAGGGAGAGGGGATACGCAGTATTTT	CASSQDPGRGDTQYF
.	TRBJ2-1	TRBV25-1	12	.	TGTGCCAGCAGCGGGACTTTCAATGAGCAGTTCTTC	CASSGTFNEQFF
.	TRBJ2-7	TRBV27	16	.	TGTGCCAGCAGTTTATCCCCTGGACTGCACTCCTACGAGCAGTACTTC	CASSLSPGLHSYEQYF
TRBD2	TRBJ2-1	TRBV6-6	14	large	TGTGCCAGCAGTCTAGCGGGAAGCGGTGATGAGCAGTTCTTC	CASSLAGSGDEQFF